Shown below are 2 T cell receptor beta chains from a single sample sequenced in a study of cytomegalovirus exposure and HLA in healthy donors. PCR used 60 Vbeta primers and 13 Jbeta primers. TCRdb's copy holds only in-frame clones and misses some; the assay was immunoSEQ multiplex PCR. The sample includes over 110,000 clones. Source material: PBMCs. The receptors here all came from a male donor in good health and CMV-seronegative.

On this clone itself: A read error may produce the germline difference seen at one junction end. The chain carries TRBV13 and TRBJ1-2; TRBD1 matches 9 bases. The CDR3 runs to 12 residues. The germline V gene has CDR1 PRHDT and CDR2 FYEKMQ (reference sequence). The DNA for the CDR3 is TGTGCCAGCAGCTTGGGGACAGGGCATATCTCCTTC. Translated: CASSLGTGHISF.

This chain connects TRBV5-6 to TRBJ1-1; TRBD1 might be the D (5 bases). V lost 0 bases and J 3 bases, leaving 6 bases between the germline ends. The CDR3 contains 13 residues. Per germline, CDR1 SGHDT and CDR2 YYEEEE. The CDR3 sequence is CASSLAGYTEAFF. DNA of the CDR3: TGTGCCAGCAGCTTGGCAGGGTACACTGAAGCTTTCTTT.